The sequence of this T cell receptor (beta chain) was determined in a study of memory CD4+ T cells and cytomegalovirus serostatus. The sort gate was single viable CD3+CD4+CD8-CD45RO+ cells for memory CD4+ T cells. Per germline, CDR1 DFQATT and CDR2 SNEGSKA (reference sequence). The CDR3 spans 11 residues. Some clones are missing from TCRdb's copy, which holds only in-frame ones; the method was immunoSEQ multiplex PCR. This table holds under 100,000 clones, approximately 80% found once. Turning to this clone: One end of the junction is discordant with germline, which a read error may explain.

The genes are TRBV20-1 and TRBJ2-7; possible D gene TRBD1, 5 bases. Sequencing used memory CD4+ T cells from blood. This clonotype was sampled from an adult in good health and CMV-seronegative. The CDR3 sequence: CSARDNQGRHF. CDR3 DNA sequence: TGCAGTGCTAGAGATAACCAGGGTAGACACTTC.